These 8 T cell receptor beta chains were all obtained from the same sample, sequenced in a study of blood T cells in healthy people across ages. A second PCR, run for about 7 to 12 cycles, used a sample-barcoded 5' primer plus a J-beta primer mix. MiXCR, applied by TCRdb to the 5' RACE reads, yields one record per CDR3 protein. The table has over 1,500,000 distinct CDR3 sequences, about two fifths seen once. Material: blood. These receptors all stem from a human donor in good health.

The chain has TRBV29-1 and TRBJ1-2; weak D call: TRBD1 (5 bases). The V and J ends lost 4 bases and 4 bases respectively, with 13 bases between them. Germline-derived CDR1 and CDR2 are SQVTM and ANQGSEA. The CDR3 has 13 amino acids. The CDR3 DNA reads TGCAGCGTTGTTGAAGGGGATGGCTATGGCTACACCTTC. This codes for CSVVEGDGYGYTF.

This sequence joins TRBV11-2 and TRBJ1-4; tentative D call: TRBD1 (6 bases). Germline loops: CDR1 SGHAT, CDR2 FQNNGV. The CDR3 runs 16 residues. The ends were cut back, 5 bases at V and 8 bases at J, with 21 bases in the middle. CDR3 region: CASSGRIQGLTEKLFF. Written as DNA, the CDR3 is TGTGCCAGCAGCGGCAGGATACAGGGTCTTACCGAAAAACTGTTTTTT.

This clonotype was counted between two and nine times. The chain recombines TRBV27 with TRBJ2-3; D gene unclear. V dropped 3 bases and J dropped 4 bases, with 17 bases sitting between them. There are 16 residues in the CDR3. Germline loops: CDR1 MNHEY, CDR2 SMNVEV (reference sequence). The CDR3 DNA follows: TGTGCCAGCAGTTTTCTCCTTGGGCGGAGCGCAGATACGCAGTATTTT. As protein: CASSFLLGRSADTQYF.

The V call is TRBV20-1, the J call TRBJ2-3; TRBD2 aligns across 10 bases. The germline gives CDR1 DFQATT, CDR2 SNEGSKA (reference sequence). This CDR3 has 16 residues. The ends lost 0 bases at V and 2 bases at J; junction bases unmatched: 5. The CDR3, as DNA: TGCAGTGCTAGAGATTGGCTAGCGGGGGACACAGATACGCAGTATTTT. The encoded protein is CSARDWLAGDTDTQYF.

A few counts support this clonotype. The rearrangement uses TRBV25-1 and TRBJ2-7, with 8 bases identical to TRBD2. The germline V gene encodes CDR1 MGHDK and CDR2 SYGVNS. V trimming: 3 bases; J trimming: 2 bases; junction bases outside the gene matches: 3. CDR3 length equals 14 residues. This chain's CDR3 is CASSDLGLAYEQYF. As DNA, the CDR3 is TGTGCCAGCAGTGACTTGGGACTAGCCTACGAGCAGTACTTC.

The chain uses TRBV10-2 and TRBJ2-1, with 11 bases fitting TRBD2. Germline CDR1 WSHSY, CDR2 SAAADI. The CDR3 consists of 14 residues. The V gene end was trimmed by 8 bases and the J gene end by 5 bases; junction bases not matched to a gene: 5. CDR3 sequence reads: CASAGTSGNNEQFF. CDR3 bases: TGCGCCAGCGCCGGGACTAGCGGAAACAATGAGCAGTTCTTC.

In DNA, the CDR3 is TGTGCCAGCAGCCAGGATGGACTAGCGCAAGAGACCCAGTACTTC. This sequence encodes CASSQDGLAQETQYF. The rearrangement uses TRBV7-9 and TRBJ2-5, with 9 bases matching TRBD2. Germline V gives CDR1 SEHNR, CDR2 FQNEAQ (reference sequence). The junction had 6 bases not matched to a gene; V was cut back by 5 bases and J by 2 bases. This CDR3 spans 15 amino acids. The variable domain in full, with the rest retrieved from reference TRBV7-9 and TRBJ2-5, is DTGVSQNPRHKITKRGQNVTFRCDPISEHNRLYWYRQTLGQGPEFLTYFQNEAQLEKSRLLSDRFSAERPKGSFSTLEIQRTEQGDSAMYLCASSQDGLAQETQYFGPGTRLLVL.

V gene TRBV7-2 combines with J gene TRBJ2-1; D is perhaps TRBD1 or TRBD2 (5 bases each). The V and J ends lost 0 bases and 4 bases respectively, with 10 bases between them. CDR1 is SGHTA and CDR2 is FQGNSA in the germline V gene. The CDR3 sequence is 15 residues long. This CDR3 is CASSLAGVIYNEQFF. The CDR3 DNA reads TGTGCCAGCAGCTTAGCGGGGGTGATATACAATGAGCAGTTCTTC.